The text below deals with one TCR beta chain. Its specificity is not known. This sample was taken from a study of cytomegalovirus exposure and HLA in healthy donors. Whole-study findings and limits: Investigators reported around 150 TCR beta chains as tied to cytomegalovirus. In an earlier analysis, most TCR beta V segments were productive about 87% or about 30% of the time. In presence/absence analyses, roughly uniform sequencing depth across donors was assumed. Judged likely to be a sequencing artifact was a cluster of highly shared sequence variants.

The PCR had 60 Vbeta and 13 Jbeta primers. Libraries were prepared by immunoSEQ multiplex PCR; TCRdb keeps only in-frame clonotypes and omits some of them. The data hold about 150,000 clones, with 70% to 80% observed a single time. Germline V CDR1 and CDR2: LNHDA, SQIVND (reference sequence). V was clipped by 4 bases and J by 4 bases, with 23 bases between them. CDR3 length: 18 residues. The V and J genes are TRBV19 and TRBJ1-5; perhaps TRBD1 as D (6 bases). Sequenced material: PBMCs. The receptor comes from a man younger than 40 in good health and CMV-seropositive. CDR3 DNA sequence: TGTGCCAGTAGTACGACGGGGGGGGCAGAGTCCAAGAATCAGCCCCAGCATTTT. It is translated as CASSTTGGAESKNQPQHF.